The clone carrying this TCR beta chain was counted ten times or more. The sample comes from a study of glioma-infiltrating T cells. In the study overall: Presurgical dexamethasone in glioma patients lasted six or fewer days.

Trimming pared 6 bases from V and 4 bases from J, leaving 22 bases between. The CDR3 runs to 16 residues. Germline CDR1 and CDR2: MDHEN and SYDVKM. The iRepertoire nested amplicon-rescue multiplex PCR amplified TCR alpha and beta CDR3s from RNA. TCRdb reprocessed the multiplex PCR reads with MiXCR, giving one entry per CDR3 protein. Seen here are approximately 400,000 distinct CDR3 sequences, roughly two fifths observed once, and the top ten hold about 12%. This sequence joins TRBV28 and TRBJ2-7; D is perhaps TRBD2 (6 bases). This receptor was identified in a human donor with low-grade glioma or glioblastoma, undergoing nonglioma brain surgery, or in good health (not recorded which). Material: glioma tissue, nonneoplastic brain tissue, or PBMCs (not recorded which). CDR3 coding DNA: TGTGCCAGCAGCCCCGCGTCTTCGGGAGCTGGGTACGAGCAGTACTTC. It is translated as CASSPASSGAGYEQYF. Looking up the rest from reference TRBV28 and TRBJ2-7 gives the full variable domain: DVKVTQSSRYLVKRTGEKVFLECVQDMDHENMFWYRQDPGLGLRLIYFSYDVKMKEKGDIPEGYSVSREKKERFSLILESASTNQTSMYLCASSPASSGAGYEQYFGPGTRLTVT.